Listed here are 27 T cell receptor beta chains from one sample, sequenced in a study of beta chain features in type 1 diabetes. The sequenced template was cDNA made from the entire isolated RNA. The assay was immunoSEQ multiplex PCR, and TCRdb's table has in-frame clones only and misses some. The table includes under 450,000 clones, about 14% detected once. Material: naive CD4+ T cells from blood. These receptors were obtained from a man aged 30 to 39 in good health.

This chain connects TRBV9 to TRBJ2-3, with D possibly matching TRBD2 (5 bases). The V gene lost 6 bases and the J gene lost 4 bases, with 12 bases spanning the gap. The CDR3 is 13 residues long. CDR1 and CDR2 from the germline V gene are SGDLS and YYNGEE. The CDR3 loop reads CASNDIGADTQYF. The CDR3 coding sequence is TGTGCCAGCAACGATATCGGGGCAGATACGCAGTATTTT.

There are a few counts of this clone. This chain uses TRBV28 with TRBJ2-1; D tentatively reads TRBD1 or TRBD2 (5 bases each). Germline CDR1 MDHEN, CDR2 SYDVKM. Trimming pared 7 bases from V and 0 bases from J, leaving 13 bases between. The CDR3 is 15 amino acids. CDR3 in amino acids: CASTLGESSYNEQFF. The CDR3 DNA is TGTGCCAGCACTCTGGGGGAGAGCTCCTACAATGAGCAGTTCTTC.

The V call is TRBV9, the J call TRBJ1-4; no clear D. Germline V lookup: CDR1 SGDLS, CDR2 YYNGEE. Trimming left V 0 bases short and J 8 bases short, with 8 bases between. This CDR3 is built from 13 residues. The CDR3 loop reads CASSVGIQEKLFF. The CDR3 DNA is TGTGCCAGCAGCGTAGGGATCCAAGAAAAACTGTTTTTT.

Here the CDR3 DNA reads TGTGCCAGCAGCTTAGGTCACTATCCAGATACGCAGTATTTT. It codes for CASSLGHYPDTQYF. This rearrangement joins TRBV7-2 to TRBJ2-3, with no clear D. V lost 1 base to trimming and J lost 4 bases, with 9 bases between them. This CDR3 contains 14 residues. Germline CDR1 and CDR2: SGHTA and FQGNSA.

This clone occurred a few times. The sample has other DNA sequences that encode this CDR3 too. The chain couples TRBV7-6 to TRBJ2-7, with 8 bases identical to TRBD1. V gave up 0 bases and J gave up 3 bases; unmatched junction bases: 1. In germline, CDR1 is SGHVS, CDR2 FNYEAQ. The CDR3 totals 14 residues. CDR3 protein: CASSLAGTGYEQYF. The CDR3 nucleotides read TGTGCCAGCAGCTTAGCTGGGACAGGCTACGAGCAGTACTTC.

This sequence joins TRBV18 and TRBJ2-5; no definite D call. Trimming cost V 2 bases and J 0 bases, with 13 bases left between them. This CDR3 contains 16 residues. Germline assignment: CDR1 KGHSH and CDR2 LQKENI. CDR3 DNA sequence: TGTGCCAGCTCACCAAGGATACAAGAGTACCAAGAGACCCAGTACTTC. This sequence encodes CASSPRIQEYQETQYF. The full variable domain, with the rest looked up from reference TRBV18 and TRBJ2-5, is NAGVMQNPRHLVRRRGQEARLRCSPMKGHSHVYWYRQLPEEGLKFMVYLQKENIIDESGMPKERFSAEFPKEGPSILRIQQVVRGDSAAYFCASSPRIQEYQETQYFGPGTRLLVL.

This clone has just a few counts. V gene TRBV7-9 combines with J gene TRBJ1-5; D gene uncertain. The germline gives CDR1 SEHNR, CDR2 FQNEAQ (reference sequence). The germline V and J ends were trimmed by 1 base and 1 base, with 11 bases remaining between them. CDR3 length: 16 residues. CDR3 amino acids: CASSLVSGSSNQPQHF. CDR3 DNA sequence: TGTGCCAGCAGCTTAGTTTCCGGATCGAGCAATCAGCCCCAGCATTTT.

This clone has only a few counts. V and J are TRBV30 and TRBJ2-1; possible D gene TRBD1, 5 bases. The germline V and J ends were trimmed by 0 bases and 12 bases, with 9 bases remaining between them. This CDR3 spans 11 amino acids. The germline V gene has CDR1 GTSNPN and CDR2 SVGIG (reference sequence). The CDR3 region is CAWSVLRGQFF. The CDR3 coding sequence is TGTGCCTGGAGTGTTCTAAGGGGGCAGTTCTTC.

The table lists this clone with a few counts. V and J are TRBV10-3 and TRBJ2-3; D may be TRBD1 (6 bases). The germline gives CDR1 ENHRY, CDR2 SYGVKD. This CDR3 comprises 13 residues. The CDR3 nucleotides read TGTGCATCCATGCAGGGGTCCACAGATACGCAGTATTTT. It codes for CASMQGSTDTQYF.

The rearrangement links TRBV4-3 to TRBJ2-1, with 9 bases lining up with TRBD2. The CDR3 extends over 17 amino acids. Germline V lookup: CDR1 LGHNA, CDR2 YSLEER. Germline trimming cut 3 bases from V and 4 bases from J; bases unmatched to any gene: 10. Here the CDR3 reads CASSHRKKTSGYNEQFF. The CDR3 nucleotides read TGCGCCAGCAGCCATCGCAAAAAGACTAGCGGTTACAATGAGCAGTTCTTC.

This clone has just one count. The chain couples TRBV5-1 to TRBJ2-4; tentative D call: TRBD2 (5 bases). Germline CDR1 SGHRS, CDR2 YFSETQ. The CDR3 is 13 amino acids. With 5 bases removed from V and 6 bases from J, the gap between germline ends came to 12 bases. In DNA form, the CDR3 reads TGCGCCAGCAGTGAGGGTAGGATAAACATTCAGTACTTC. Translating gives CASSEGRINIQYF.

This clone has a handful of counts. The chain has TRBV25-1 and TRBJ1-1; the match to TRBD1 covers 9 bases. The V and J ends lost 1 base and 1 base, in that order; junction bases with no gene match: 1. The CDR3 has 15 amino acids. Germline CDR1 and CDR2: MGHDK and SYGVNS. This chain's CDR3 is CASSEWTGANTEAFF. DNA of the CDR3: TGTGCCAGCAGTGAATGGACAGGGGCGAACACTGAAGCTTTCTTT.

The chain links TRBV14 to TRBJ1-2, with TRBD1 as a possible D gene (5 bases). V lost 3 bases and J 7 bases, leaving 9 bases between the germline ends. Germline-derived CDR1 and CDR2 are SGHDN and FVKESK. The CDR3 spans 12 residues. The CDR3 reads CASSQGGRGYTF. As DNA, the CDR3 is TGTGCCAGCAGCCAGGGGGGTCGTGGCTACACCTTC.

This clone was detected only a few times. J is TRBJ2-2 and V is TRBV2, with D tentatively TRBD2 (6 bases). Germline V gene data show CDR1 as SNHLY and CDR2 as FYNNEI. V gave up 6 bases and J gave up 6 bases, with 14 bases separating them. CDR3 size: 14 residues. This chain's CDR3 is CASRRLGDAGELFF. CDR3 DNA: TGTGCCAGCAGGAGACTAGGAGACGCCGGGGAGCTGTTTTTT. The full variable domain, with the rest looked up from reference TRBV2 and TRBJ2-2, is EPEVTQTPSHQVTQMGQEVILRCVPISNHLYFYWYRQILGQKVEFLVSFYNNEISEKSEIFDDQFSVERPDGSNFTLKIRSTKLEDSAMYFCASRRLGDAGELFFGEGSRLTVL.

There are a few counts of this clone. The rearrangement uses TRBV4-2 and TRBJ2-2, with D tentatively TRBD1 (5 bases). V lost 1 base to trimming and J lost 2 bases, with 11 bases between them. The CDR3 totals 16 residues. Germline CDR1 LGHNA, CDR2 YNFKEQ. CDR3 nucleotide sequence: TGTGCCAGCAGCCAAGTCGGCAGGGTTAACACCGGGGAGCTGTTTTTT. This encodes CASSQVGRVNTGELFF.

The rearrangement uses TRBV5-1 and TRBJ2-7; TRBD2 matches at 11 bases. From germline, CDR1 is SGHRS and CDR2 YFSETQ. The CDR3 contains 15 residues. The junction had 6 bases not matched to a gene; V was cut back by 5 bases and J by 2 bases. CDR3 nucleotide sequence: TGCGCCAGCAGAGTAGGACTAGCGGGTACCTACGAGCAGTACGTC. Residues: CASRVGLAGTYEQYV.

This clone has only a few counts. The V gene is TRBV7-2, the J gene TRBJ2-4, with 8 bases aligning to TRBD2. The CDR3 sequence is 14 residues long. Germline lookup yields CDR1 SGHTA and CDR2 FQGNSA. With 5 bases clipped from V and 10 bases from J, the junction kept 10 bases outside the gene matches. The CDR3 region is CASSLTLAGDIQYF. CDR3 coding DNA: TGTGCCAGCAGCCTCACCCTAGCGGGCGATATTCAGTACTTC.

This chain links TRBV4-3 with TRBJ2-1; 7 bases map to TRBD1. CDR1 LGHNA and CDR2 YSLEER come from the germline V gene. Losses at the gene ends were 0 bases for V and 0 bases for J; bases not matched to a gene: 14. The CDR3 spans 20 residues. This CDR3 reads CASSQDVVKGAGISYNEQFF. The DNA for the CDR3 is TGCGCCAGCAGCCAAGATGTTGTGAAGGGGGCCGGTATCTCCTACAATGAGCAGTTCTTC.

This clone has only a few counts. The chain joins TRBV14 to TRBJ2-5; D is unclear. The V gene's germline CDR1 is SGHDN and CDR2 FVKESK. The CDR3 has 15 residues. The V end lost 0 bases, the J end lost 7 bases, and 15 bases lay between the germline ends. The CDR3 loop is CASSQDQAPTGTQYF. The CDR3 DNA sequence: TGTGCCAGCAGCCAAGATCAGGCTCCGACCGGGACCCAGTACTTC.

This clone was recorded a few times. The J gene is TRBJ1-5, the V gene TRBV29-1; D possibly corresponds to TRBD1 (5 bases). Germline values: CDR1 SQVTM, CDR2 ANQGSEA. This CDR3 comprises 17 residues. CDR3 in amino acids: CGRSVRGAYHSNQPQHF. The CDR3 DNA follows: TGCGGCCGTTCCGTCCGGGGCGCGTACCATAGCAATCAGCCCCAGCATTTT.

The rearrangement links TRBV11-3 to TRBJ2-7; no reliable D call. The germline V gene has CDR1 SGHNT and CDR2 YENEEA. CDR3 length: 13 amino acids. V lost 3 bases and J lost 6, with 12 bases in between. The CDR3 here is CASSFFPDGEQYV. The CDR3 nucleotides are TGTGCCAGCAGCTTTTTCCCCGATGGCGAGCAGTACGTC.

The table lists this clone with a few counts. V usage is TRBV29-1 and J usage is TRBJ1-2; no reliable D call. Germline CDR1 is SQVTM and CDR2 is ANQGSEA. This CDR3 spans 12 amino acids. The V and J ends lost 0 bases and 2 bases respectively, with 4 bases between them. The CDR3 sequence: CSVEEENYGYTF. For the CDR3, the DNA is TGCAGCGTTGAAGAAGAAAACTATGGCTACACCTTC.

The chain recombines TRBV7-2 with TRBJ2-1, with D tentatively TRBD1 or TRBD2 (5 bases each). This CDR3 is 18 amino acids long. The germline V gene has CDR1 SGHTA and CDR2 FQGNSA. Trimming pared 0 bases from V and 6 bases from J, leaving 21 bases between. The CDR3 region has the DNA TGTGCCAGCAGCTTAGCGCCGCCCGGGACCCACGGGGTCAATGAGCAGTTCTTC. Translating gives CASSLAPPGTHGVNEQFF.

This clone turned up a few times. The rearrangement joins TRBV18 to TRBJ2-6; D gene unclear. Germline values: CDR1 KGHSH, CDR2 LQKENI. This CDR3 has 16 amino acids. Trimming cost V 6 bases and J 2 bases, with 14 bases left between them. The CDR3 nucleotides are TGTGCCAGCTCCCCATCATTGGCGCCTGGGGCCAACGTCCTGACTTTC. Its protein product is CASSPSLAPGANVLTF.

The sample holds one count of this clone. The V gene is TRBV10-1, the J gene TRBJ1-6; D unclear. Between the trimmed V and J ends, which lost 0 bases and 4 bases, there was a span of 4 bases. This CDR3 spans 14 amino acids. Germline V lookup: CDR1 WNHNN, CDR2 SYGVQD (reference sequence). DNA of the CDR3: TGCGCCAGCAGTGAGTCGGGGTATAATTCACCCCTCCACTTT. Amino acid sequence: CASSESGYNSPLHF.

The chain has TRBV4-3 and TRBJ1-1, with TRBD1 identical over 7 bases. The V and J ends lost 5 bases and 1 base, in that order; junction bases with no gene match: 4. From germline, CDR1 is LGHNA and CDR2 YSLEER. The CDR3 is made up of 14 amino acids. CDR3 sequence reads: CASSARDRNTEAFF. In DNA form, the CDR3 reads TGCGCCAGCAGCGCCCGGGACAGGAACACTGAAGCTTTCTTT.

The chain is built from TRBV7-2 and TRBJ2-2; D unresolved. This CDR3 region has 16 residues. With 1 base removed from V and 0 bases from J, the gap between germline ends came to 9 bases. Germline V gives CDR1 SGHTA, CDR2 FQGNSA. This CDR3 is CASSLGHTANTGELFF. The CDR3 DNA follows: TGTGCCAGCAGCTTAGGACATACAGCGAACACCGGGGAGCTGTTTTTT.